The following is a TCR beta chain sequence with its context. Its antigen is not known. With 60 Vbeta and 13 Jbeta primers, the PCR was carried out. Repertoires were generated with immunoSEQ multiplex PCR, while TCRdb's copy carries only in-frame clones and drops some. The sample records 150,000 to 200,000 clones, around 86% being singletons. The CDR3 is 15 amino acids. Per the germline V gene, CDR1 is MNHEY and CDR2 is SVGAGI. The V gene end was trimmed by 5 bases and the J gene end by 5 bases; junction bases not matched to a gene: 4. This record belongs to a study of cytomegalovirus exposure and HLA in healthy donors. General study findings and limits: Altogether, 170 or so TCR beta chains were recorded as cytomegalovirus-associated. Reported performance of the classifier showed diagnosis of cytomegalovirus status with high specificity and sensitivity.

In nominal health when sampled, donors likely had unrecorded immune exposures nonetheless. Sequencing used PBMCs. The TCR comes from a man between 45 and 60 years old in good health and CMV-seropositive. The rearrangement uses TRBV6-5 and TRBJ1-6, with 9 bases aligning to TRBD1. The CDR3 reads CASSRGTGNNSPLHF. The CDR3 nucleotides are TGTGCCAGCAGTAGGGGGACAGGGAATAATTCACCCCTCCACTTT.